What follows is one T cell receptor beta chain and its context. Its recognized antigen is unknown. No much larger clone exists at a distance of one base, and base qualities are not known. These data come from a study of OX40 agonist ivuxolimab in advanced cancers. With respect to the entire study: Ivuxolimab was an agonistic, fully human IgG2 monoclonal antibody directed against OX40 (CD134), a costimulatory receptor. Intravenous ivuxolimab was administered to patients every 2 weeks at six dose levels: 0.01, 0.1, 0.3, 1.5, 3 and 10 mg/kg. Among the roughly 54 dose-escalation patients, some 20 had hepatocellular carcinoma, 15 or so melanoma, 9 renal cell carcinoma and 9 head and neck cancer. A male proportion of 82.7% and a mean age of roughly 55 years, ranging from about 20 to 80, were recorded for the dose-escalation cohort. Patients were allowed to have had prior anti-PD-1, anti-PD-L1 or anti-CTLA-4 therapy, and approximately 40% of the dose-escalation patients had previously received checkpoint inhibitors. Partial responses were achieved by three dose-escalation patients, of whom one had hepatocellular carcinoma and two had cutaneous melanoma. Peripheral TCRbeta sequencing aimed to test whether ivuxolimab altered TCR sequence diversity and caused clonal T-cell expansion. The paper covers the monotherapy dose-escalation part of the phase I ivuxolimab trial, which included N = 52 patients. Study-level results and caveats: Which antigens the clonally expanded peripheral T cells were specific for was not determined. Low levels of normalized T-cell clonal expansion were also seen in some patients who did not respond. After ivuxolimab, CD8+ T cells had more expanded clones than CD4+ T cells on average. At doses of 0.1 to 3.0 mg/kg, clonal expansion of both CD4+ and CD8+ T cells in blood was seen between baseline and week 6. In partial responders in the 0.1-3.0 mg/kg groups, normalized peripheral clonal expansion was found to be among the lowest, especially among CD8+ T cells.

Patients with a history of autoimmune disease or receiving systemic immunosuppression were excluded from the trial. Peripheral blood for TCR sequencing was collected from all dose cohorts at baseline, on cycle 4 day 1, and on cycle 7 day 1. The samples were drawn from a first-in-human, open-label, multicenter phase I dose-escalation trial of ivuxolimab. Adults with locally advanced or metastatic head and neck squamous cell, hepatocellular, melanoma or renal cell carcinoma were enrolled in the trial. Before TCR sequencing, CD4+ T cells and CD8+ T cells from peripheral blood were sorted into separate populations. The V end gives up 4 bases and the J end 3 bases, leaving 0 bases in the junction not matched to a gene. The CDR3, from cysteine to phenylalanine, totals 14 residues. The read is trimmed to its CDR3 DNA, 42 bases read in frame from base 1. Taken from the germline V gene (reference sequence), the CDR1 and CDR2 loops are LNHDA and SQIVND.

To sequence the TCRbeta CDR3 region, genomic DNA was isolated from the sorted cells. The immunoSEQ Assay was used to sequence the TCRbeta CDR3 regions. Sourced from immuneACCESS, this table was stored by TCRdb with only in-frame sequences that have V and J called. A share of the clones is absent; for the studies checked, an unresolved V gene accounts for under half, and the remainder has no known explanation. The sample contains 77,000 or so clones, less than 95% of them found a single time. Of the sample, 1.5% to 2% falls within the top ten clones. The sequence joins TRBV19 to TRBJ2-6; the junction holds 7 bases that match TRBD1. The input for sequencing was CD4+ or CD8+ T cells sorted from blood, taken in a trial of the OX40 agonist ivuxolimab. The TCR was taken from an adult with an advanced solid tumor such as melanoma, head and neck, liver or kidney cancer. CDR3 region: CASSTGGGANVLTF. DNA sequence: TGTGCCAGTAGTACAGGGGGTGGGGCCAACGTCCTGACTTTC.